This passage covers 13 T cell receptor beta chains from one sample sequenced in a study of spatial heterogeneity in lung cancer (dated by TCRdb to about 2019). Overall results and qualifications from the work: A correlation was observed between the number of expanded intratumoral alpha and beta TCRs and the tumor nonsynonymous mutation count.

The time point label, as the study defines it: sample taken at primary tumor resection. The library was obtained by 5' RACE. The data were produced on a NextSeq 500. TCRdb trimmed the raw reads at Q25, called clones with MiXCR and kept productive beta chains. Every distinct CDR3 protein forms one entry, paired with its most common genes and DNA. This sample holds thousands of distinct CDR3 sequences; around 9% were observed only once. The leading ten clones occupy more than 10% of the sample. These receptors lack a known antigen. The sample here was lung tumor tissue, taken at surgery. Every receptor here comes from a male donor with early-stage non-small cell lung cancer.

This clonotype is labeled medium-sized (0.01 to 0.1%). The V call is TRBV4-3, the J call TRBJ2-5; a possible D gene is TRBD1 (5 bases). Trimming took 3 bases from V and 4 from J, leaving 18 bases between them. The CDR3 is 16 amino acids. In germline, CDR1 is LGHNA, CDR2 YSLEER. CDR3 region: CASSQDAGFSAETQYF. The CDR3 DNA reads TGCGCCAGCAGCCAGGATGCAGGGTTCTCGGCAGAGACCCAGTACTTC.

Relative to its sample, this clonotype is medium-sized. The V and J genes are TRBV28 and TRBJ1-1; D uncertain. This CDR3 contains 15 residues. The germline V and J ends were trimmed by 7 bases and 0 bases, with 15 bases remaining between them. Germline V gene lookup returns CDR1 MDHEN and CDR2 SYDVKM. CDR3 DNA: TGTGCCAGCACGACGGCGGAATCCATGAACACTGAAGCTTTCTTT. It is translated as CASTTAESMNTEAFF. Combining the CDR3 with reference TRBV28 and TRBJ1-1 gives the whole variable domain DVKVTQSSRYLVKRTGEKVFLECVQDMDHENMFWYRQDPGLGLRLIYFSYDVKMKEKGDIPEGYSVSREKKERFSLILESASTNQTSMYLCASTTAESMNTEAFFGQGTRLTVV.

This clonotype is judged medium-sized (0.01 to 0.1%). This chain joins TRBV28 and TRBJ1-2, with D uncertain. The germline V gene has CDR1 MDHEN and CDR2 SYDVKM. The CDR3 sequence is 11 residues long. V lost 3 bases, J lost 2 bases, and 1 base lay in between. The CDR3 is CASSFNYGYTF. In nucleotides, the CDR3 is TGTGCCAGCAGTTTCAACTATGGCTACACCTTC.

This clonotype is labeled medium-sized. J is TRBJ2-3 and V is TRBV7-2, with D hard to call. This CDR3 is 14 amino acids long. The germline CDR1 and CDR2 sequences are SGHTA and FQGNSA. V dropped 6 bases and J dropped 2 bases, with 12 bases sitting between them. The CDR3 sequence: CASSKGPATDTQYF. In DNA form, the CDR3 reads TGTGCCAGCAGTAAAGGACCAGCCACAGATACGCAGTATTTT.

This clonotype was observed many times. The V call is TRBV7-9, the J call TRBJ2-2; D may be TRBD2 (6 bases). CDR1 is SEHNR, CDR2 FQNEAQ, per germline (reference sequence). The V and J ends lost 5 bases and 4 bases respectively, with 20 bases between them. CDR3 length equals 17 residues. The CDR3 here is CASSLRSGRRGTGELFF. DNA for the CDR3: TGTGCCAGCAGCCTACGTTCAGGGAGGAGGGGCACCGGGGAGCTGTTTTTT.

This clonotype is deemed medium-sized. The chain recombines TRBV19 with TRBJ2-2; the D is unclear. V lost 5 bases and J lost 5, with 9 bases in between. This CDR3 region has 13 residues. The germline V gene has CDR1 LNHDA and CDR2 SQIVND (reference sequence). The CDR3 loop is CASSPRRTGELFF. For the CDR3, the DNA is TGTGCCAGTAGTCCAAGAAGAACCGGGGAGCTGTTTTTT. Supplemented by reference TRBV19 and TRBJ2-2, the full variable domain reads DGGITQSPKYLFRKEGQNVTLSCEQNLNHDAMYWYRQDPGQGLRLIYYSQIVNDFQKGDIAEGYSVSREKKESFPLTVTSAQKNPTAFYLCASSPRRTGELFFGEGSRLTVL.

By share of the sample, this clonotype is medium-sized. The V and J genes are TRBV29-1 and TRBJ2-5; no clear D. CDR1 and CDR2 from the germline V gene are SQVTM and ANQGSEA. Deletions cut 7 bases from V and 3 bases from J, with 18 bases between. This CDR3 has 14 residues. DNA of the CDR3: TGCAGCGCCCCAAGGTCCTTGAATGAAGAGACCCAGTACTTC. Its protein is CSAPRSLNEETQYF.

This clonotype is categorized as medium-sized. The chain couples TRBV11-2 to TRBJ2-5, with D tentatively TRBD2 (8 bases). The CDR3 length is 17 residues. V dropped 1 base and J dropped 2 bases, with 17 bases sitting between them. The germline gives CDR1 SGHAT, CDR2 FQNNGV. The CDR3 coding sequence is TGTGCCAGCAGCTTAGGTGCAAGCGGGGGACAGCAAGAGACCCAGTACTTC. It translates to CASSLGASGGQQETQYF.

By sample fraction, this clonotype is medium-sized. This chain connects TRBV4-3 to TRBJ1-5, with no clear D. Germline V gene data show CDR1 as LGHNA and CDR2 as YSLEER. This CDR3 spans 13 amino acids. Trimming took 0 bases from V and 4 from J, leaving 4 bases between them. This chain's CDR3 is CASSQEQNQPQHF. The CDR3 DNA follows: TGCGCCAGCAGCCAAGAACAGAATCAGCCCCAGCATTTT.

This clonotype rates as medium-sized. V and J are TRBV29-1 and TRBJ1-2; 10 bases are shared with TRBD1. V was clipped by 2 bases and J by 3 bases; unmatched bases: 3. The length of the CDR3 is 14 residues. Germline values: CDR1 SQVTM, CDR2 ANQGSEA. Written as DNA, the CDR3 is TGCAGCGTTGAACTTGGACAGGGGGACTATGGCTACACCTTC. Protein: CSVELGQGDYGYTF.

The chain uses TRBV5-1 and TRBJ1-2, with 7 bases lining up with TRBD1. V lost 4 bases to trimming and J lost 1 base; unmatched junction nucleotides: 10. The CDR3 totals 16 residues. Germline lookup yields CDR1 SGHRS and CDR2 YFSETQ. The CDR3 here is CASSSSGTADNYGYTF. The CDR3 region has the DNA TGCGCCAGCAGCAGTTCCGGGACAGCCGATAACTATGGCTACACCTTC.

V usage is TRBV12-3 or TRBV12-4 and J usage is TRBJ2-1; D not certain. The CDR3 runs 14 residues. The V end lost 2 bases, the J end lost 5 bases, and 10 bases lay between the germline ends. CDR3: CASSLTGFHNEQFF. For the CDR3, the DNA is TGTGCCAGCAGTTTAACGGGCTTCCACAATGAGCAGTTCTTC.

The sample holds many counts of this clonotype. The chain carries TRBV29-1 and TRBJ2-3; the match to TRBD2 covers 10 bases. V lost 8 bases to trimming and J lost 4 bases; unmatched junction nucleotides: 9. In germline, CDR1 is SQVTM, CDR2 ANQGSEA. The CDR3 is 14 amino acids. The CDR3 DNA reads TGCAGCTCCCTGAGCGGGGGGGATTCAGATACGCAGTATTTT. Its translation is CSSLSGGDSDTQYF.